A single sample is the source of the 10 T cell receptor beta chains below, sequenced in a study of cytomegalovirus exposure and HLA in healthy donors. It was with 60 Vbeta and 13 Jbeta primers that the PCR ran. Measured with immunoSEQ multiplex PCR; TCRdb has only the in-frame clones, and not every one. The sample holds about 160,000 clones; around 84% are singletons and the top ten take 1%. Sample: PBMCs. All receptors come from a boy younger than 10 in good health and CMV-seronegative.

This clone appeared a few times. CDR3 nucleotide sequence: TGTGCCAGCAGTGAATTATTTGCTGGCGGTTACAATGAGCAGTTCTTC. Encoded protein: CASSELFAGGYNEQFF. V is TRBV2 and J is TRBJ2-1; D is uncertain. The ends were cut back, 2 bases at V and 4 bases at J, with 15 bases in the middle. Germline V gene lookup returns CDR1 SNHLY and CDR2 FYNNEI. The CDR3 runs 16 residues. Complete variable domain (other parts from reference TRBV2 and TRBJ2-1): EPEVTQTPSHQVTQMGQEVILRCVPISNHLYFYWYRQILGQKVEFLVSFYNNEISEKSEIFDDQFSVERPDGSNFTLKIRSTKLEDSAMYFCASSELFAGGYNEQFFGPGTRLTVL.

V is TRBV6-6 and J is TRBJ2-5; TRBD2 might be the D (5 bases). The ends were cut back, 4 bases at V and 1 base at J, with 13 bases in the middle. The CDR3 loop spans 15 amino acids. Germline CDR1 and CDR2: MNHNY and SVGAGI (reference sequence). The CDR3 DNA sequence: TGTGCCAGCAGTTCCCCTGACTACCTCCAAGAGACCCAGTACTTC. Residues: CASSSPDYLQETQYF.

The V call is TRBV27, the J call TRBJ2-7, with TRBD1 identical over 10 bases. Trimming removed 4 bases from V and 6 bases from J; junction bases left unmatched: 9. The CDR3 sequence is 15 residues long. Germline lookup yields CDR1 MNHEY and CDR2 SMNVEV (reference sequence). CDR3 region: CASSSHFGTGVEQYF. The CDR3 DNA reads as TGTGCCAGCAGTTCCCACTTTGGGACAGGGGTCGAGCAGTACTTC.

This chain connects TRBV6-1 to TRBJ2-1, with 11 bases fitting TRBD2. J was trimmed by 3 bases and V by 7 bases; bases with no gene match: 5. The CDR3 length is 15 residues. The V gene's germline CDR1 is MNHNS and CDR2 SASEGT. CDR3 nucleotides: TGTGCCAGCACCCCACTAGCGGGGGACTACAATGAGCAGTTCTTC. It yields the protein CASTPLAGDYNEQFF.

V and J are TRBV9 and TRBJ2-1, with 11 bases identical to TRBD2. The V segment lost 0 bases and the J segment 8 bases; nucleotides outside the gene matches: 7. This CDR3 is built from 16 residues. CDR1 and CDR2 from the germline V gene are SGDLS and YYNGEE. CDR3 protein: CASSVGPSGGPDEQFF. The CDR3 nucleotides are TGTGCCAGCAGCGTAGGCCCTAGCGGGGGGCCGGATGAGCAGTTCTTC.

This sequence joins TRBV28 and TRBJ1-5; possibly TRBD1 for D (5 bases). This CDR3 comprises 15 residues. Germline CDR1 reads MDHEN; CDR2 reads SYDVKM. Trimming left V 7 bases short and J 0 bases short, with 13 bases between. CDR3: CASTRSGDSNQPQHF. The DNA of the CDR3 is TGTGCCAGCACCAGGTCGGGGGATAGCAATCAGCCCCAGCATTTT.

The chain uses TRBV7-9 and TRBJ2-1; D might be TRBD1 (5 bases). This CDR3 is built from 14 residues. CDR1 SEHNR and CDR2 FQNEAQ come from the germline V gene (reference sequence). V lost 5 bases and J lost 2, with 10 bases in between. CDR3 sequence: CASSPLDTYNEQFF. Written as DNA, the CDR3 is TGTGCCAGCAGCCCCCTGGACACCTACAATGAGCAGTTCTTC.

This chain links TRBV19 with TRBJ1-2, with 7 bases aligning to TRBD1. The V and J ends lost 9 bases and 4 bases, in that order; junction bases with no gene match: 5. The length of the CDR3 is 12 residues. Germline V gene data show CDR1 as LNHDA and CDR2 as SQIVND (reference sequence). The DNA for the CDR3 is TGTGCCAGCAGGGGGGACTTCTATGGCTACACCTTC. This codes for CASRGDFYGYTF.

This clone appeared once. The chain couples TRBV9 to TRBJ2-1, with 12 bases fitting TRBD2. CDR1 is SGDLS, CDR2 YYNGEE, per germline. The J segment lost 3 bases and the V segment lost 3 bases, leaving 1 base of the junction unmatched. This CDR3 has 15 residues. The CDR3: CASSGGLAGYNEQFF. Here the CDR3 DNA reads TGTGCCAGCAGCGGGGGACTAGCGGGCTACAATGAGCAGTTCTTC. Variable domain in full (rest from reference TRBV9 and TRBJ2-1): DSGVTQTPKHLITATGQRVTLRCSPRSGDLSVYWYQQSLDQGLQFLIQYYNGEERAKGNILERFSAQQFPDLHSELNLSSLELGDSALYFCASSGGLAGYNEQFFGPGTRLTVL.

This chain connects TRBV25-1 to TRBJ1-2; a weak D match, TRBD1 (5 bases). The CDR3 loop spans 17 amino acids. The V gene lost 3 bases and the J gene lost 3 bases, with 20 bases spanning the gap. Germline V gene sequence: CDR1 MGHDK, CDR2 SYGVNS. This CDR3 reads CASSDPLSGRGDYGYTF. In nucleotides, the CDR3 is TGTGCCAGCAGTGACCCCCTCTCAGGGAGGGGTGACTATGGCTACACCTTC.